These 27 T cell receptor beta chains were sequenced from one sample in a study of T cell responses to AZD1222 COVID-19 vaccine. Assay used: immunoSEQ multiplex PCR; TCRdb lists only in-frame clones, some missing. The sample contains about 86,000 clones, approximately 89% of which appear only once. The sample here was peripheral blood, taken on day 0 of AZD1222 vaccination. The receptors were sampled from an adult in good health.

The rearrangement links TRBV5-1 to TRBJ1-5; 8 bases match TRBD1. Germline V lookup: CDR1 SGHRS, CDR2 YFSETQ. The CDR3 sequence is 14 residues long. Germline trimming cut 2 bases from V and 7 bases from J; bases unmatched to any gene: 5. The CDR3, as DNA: TGCGCCAGCAGCTTTGACAGGGGAGGACAGCCCCAGCATTTT. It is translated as CASSFDRGGQPQHF.

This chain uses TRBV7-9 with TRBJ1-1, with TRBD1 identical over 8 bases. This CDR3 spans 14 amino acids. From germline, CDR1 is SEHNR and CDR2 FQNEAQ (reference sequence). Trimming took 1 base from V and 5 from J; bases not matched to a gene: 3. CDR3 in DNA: TGTGCCAGCAGCTTAGGGACAGGGAGGACTGAAGCTTTCTTT. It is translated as CASSLGTGRTEAFF.

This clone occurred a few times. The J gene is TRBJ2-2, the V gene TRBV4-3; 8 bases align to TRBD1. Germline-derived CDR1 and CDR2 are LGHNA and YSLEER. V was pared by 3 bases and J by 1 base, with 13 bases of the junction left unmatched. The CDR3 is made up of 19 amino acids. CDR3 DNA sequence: TGCGCCAGCAGCCAGGGTTACCTACAGGGGGTACTGAACACCGGGGAGCTGTTTTTT. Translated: CASSQGYLQGVLNTGELFF.

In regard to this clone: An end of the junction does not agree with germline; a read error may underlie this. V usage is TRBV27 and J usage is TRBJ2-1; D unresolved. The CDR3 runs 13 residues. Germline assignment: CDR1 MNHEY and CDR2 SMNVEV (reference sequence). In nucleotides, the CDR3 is TGTGCCAGCAGTTTCCTAGAATCTAATGAGAAGTTCTTC. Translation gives CASSFLESNEKFF.

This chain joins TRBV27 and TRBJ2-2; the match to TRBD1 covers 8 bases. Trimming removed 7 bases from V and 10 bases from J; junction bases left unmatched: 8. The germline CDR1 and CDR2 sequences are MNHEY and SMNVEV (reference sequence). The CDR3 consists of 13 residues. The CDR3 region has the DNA TGTGCCAGCACCCAAGGACAGGGCGAGGAGCTGTTTTTT. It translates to CASTQGQGEELFF.

The CDR3 DNA reads TGTGCCAGCAGTTACTCGGGGACAGGGTCCCATCAGCCCCAGCATTTT. It is translated as CASSYSGTGSHQPQHF. The chain is built from TRBV6-2 or TRBV6-3 and TRBJ1-5, with 9 bases that match TRBD1. V dropped 0 bases and J dropped 5; count of bases not matched to a gene: 5. Germline lookup yields CDR1 MNHEY and CDR2 SVGEGT. The CDR3 is 16 amino acids.

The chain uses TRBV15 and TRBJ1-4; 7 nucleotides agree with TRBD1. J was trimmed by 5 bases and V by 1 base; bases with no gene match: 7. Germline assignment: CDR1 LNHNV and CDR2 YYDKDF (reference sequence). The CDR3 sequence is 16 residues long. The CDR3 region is CATSRGTGTVNEKLFF. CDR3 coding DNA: TGTGCCACCAGCAGAGGGACCGGGACAGTGAATGAAAAACTGTTTTTT.

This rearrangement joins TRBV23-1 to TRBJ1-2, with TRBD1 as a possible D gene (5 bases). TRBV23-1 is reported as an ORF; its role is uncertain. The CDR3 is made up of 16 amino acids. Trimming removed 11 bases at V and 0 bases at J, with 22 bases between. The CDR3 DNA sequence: TGCGCCGGATGTAGGGACCGCAGTCCTACTAACTATGGCTACACCTTC. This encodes CAGCRDRSPTNYGYTF.

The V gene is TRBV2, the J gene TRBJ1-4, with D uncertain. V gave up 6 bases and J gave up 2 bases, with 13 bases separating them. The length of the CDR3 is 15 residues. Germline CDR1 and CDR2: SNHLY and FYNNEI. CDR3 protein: CASRAGSLTNEKLFF. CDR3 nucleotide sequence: TGTGCCAGCAGGGCGGGGTCTCTCACTAATGAAAAACTGTTTTTT.

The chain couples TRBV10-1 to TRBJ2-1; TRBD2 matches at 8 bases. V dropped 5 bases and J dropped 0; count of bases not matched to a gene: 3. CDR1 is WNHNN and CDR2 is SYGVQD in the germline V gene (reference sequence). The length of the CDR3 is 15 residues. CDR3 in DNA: TGCGCCAGCAGTATAGCGGGAAGCTCCTACAATGAGCAGTTCTTC. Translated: CASSIAGSSYNEQFF.

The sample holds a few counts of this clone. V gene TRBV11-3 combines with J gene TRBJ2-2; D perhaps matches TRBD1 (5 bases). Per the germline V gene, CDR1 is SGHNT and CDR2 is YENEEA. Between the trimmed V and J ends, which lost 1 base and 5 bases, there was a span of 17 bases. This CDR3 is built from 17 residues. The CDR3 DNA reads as TGTGCCAGCAGCTTAGGAGCAGGGTCAACGCCAACCGGGGAGCTGTTTTTT. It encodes CASSLGAGSTPTGELFF.

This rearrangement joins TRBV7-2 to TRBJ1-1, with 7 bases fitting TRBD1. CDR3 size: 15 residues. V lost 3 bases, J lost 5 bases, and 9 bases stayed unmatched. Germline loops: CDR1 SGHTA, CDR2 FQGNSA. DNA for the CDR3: TGTGCCAGCAGCTTGGAAACGACAGGGTCAACTGAAGCTTTCTTT. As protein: CASSLETTGSTEAFF.

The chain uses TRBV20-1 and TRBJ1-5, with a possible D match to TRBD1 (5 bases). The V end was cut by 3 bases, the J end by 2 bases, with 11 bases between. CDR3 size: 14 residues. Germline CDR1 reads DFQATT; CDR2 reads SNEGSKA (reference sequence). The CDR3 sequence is CSASSGGGNQPQHF. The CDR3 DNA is TGCAGTGCTAGTAGTGGGGGTGGCAATCAGCCCCAGCATTTT.

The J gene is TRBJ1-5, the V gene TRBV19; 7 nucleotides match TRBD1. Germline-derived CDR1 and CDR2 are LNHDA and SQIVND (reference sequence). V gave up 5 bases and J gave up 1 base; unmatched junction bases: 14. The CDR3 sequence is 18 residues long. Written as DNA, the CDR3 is TGTGCCAGTAGTCCACCACAGGGGTTGGGTCGAAGCAATCAGCCCCAGCATTTT. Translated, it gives CASSPPQGLGRSNQPQHF.

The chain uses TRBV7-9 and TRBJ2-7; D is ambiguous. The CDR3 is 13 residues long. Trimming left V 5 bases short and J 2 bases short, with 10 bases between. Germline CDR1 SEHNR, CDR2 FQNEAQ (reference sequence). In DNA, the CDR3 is TGTGCCAGCAGCCCAAGACCCCCCTACGAGCAGTACTTC. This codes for CASSPRPPYEQYF.

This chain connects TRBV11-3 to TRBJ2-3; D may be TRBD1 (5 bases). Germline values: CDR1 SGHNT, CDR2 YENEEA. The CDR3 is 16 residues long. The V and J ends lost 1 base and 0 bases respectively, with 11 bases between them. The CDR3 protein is CASSLGQSSSTDTQYF. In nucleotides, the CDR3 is TGTGCCAGCAGCTTAGGACAGAGCTCTAGCACAGATACGCAGTATTTT. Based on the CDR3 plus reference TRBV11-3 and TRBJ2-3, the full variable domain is EAGVVQSPRYKIIEKKQPVAFWCNPISGHNTLYWYLQNLGQGPELLIRYENEEAVDDSQLPKDRFSAERLKGVDSTLKIQPAELGDSAVYLCASSLGQSSSTDTQYFGPGTRLTVL.

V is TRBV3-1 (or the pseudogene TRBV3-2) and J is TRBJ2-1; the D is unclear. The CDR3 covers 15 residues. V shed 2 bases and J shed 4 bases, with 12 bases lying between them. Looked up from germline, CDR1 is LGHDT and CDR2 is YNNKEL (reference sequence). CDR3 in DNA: TGTGCCAGCAGCCAACCTCGATCCCGTTACAATGAGCAGTTCTTC. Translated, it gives CASSQPRSRYNEQFF.

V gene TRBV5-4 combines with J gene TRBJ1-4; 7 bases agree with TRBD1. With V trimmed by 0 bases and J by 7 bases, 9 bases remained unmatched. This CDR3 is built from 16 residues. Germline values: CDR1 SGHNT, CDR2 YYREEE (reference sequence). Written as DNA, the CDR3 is TGTGCCAGCAGCTTGGATTTGGCAGGGGGGGCTGAAAAACTGTTTTTT. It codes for CASSLDLAGGAEKLFF.

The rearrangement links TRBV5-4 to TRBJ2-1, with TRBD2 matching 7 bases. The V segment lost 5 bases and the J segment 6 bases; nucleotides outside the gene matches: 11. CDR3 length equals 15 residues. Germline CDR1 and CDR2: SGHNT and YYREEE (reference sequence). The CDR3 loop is CASRPGAGEGNEQFF. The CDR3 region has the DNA TGTGCCAGCAGGCCCGGGGCGGGGGAGGGCAATGAGCAGTTCTTC.

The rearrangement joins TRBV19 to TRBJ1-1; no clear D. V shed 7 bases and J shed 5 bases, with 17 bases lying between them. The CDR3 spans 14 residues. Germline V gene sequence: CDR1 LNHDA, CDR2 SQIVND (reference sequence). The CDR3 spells CASTTPFGLTEAFF. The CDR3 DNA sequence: TGTGCCAGTACCACTCCATTCGGGCTTACTGAAGCTTTCTTT.

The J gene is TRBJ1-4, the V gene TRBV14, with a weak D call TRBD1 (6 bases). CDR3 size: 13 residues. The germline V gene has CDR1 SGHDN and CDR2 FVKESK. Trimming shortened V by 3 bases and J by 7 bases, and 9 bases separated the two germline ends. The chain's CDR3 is CASSQGGGEKLFF. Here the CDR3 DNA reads TGTGCCAGCAGCCAGGGAGGGGGTGAAAAACTGTTTTTT. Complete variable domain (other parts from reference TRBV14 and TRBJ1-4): EAGVTQFPSHSVIEKGQTVTLRCDPISGHDNLYWYRRVMGKEIKFLLHFVKESKQDESGMPNNRFLAERTGGTYSTLKVQPAELEDSGVYFCASSQGGGEKLFFGSGTQLSVL.

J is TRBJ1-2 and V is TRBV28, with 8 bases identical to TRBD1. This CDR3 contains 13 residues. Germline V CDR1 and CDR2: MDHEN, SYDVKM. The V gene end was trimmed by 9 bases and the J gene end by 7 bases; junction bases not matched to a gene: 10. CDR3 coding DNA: TGTGCCAGTTTCAGGGGGCGACGGAGTGGCTACACCTTC. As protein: CASFRGRRSGYTF.

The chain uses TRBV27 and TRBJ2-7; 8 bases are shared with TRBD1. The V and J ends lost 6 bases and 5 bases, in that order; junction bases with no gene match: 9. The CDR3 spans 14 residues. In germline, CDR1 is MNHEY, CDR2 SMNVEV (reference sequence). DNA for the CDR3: TGTGCCAGCAGCAAGGACAGGGTAAACGACGAGCAGTACTTC. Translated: CASSKDRVNDEQYF.

The DNA of the CDR3 is TGTGCCAGCAGCTTAGAGAGTAGCGGGTACGAGCAGTACTTC. Translating it yields CASSLESSGYEQYF. J is TRBJ2-7 and V is TRBV7-2, with TRBD2 matching over 7 bases. V gave up 1 base and J gave up 4 bases; unmatched junction bases: 4. The CDR3 spans 14 residues. CDR1 is SGHTA, CDR2 FQGNSA, per germline.

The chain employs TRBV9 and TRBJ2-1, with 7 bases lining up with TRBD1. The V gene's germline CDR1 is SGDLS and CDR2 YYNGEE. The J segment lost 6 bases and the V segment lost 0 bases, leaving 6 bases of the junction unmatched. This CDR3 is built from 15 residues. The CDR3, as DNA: TGTGCCAGCAGCGTAGGAGGGGGCTTGGGCAATGAGCAGTTCTTC. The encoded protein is CASSVGGGLGNEQFF. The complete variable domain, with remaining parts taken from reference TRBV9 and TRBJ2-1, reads DSGVTQTPKHLITATGQRVTLRCSPRSGDLSVYWYQQSLDQGLQFLIQYYNGEERAKGNILERFSAQQFPDLHSELNLSSLELGDSALYFCASSVGGGLGNEQFFGPGTRLTVL.

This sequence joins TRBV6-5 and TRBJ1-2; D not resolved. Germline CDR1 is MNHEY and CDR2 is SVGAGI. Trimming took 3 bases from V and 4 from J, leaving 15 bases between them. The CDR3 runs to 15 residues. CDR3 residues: CASSYSRTATYGYTF. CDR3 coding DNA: TGTGCCAGCAGTTATTCCCGGACGGCTACCTATGGCTACACCTTC.

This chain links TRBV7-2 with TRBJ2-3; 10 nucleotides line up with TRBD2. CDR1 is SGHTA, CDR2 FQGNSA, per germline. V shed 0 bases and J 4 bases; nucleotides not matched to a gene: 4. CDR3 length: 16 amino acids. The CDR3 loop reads CASSLAASGGADTQYF. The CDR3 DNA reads TGTGCCAGCAGCTTAGCGGCTAGCGGGGGTGCAGATACGCAGTATTTT. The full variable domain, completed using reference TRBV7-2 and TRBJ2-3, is GAGVSQSPSNKVTEKGKDVELRCDPISGHTALYWYRQSLGQGLEFLIYFQGNSAPDKSGLPSDRFSAERTGGSVSTLTIQRTQQEDSAVYLCASSLAASGGADTQYFGPGTRLTVL.